What follows are 21 T cell receptor beta chains derived from one specimen sequenced in a study of blood T cells in healthy people across ages. A second PCR, run for roughly 7 to 12 cycles, used a sample-barcoded 5' primer plus a J-beta primer mix. TCRdb re-called the 5' RACE reads with MiXCR, one entry per CDR3 protein. The repertoire has around 800,000 distinct CDR3 sequences, about 53% of them found once; the top ten carry about two fifths. Material for sequencing was blood. Receptor source: a man older than 75 in good health.

In its sample, this clonotype was seen a few times. The V call is TRBV24-1, the J call TRBJ1-2; tentatively, D is TRBD1 (5 bases). Trimming left V 0 bases short and J 2 bases short, with 9 bases between. CDR1 KGHDR and CDR2 SFDVKD come from the germline V gene. CDR3 size: 15 residues. This CDR3 is CATSDLAGANYGYTF. The CDR3 DNA reads TGTGCCACCAGTGATTTGGCTGGGGCCAACTATGGCTACACCTTC.

This clonotype was counted between two and nine times. The chain employs TRBV7-9 and TRBJ2-3; 7 positions match TRBD1. V trimming: 3 bases; J trimming: 0 bases; junction bases outside the gene matches: 3. The CDR3 runs to 15 residues. Germline CDR1 SEHNR, CDR2 FQNEAQ (reference sequence). CDR3 amino acids: CASSFRDSSTDTQYF. The CDR3 nucleotides read TGTGCCAGCAGCTTCCGGGACAGTAGCACAGATACGCAGTATTTT. The complete variable domain, with remaining parts taken from reference TRBV7-9 and TRBJ2-3, reads DTGVSQNPRHKITKRGQNVTFRCDPISEHNRLYWYRQTLGQGPEFLTYFQNEAQLEKSRLLSDRFSAERPKGSFSTLEIQRTEQGDSAMYLCASSFRDSSTDTQYFGPGTRLTVL.

The V and J genes are TRBV14 and TRBJ2-3; D is unclear. Germline V gene lookup returns CDR1 SGHDN and CDR2 FVKESK. Trimming removed 1 base at V and 2 bases at J, with 13 bases between. CDR3 length: 16 amino acids. The CDR3 coding sequence is TGTGCCAGCAGCCAAGTTAGGCAAACCTTCACAGATACGCAGTATTTT. This sequence encodes CASSQVRQTFTDTQYF.

CDR3 sequence (DNA): TGTGCCAGCAGTTACAGTCCGACTGCACAGCCCCAGCATTTT. The encoded protein is CASSYSPTAQPQHF. V and J are TRBV6-6 and TRBJ1-5; no clear D gene. V lost 2 bases and J lost 7, with 12 bases in between. Germline values: CDR1 MNHNY, CDR2 SVGAGI (reference sequence). The CDR3 covers 14 residues.

CDR3 region: CSAREEEHVTDTQYF. The CDR3 DNA is TGCAGTGCTAGAGAGGAAGAGCACGTCACAGATACGCAGTATTTT. The genes are TRBV20-1 and TRBJ2-3; no definite D call. The V gene lost 0 bases and the J gene lost 2 bases, with 12 bases spanning the gap. The CDR3 has 15 residues. The germline V gene encodes CDR1 DFQATT and CDR2 SNEGSKA (reference sequence).

The rearrangement links TRBV28 to TRBJ2-4, with D maybe TRBD2 (5 bases). This CDR3 has 18 amino acids. The V gene's germline CDR1 is MDHEN and CDR2 SYDVKM. The ends were cut back, 4 bases at V and 0 bases at J, with 19 bases in the middle. CDR3 nucleotides: TGTGCCAGCAGTTCCCCCGGACGGACTTCCCTAGCCAAAAACATTCAGTACTTC. As protein: CASSSPGRTSLAKNIQYF.

V gene TRBV5-1 combines with J gene TRBJ2-5, with a weak D call TRBD1 (6 bases). This CDR3 is built from 15 residues. The V gene lost 3 bases and the J gene lost 7 bases, with 19 bases spanning the gap. CDR1 is SGHRS and CDR2 is YFSETQ in the germline V gene. The CDR3, as DNA: TGCGCCAGCAGCTCCGGACAAGGGGGAGCAGGGACCCAGTACTTC. It encodes CASSSGQGGAGTQYF.

This clonotype has just a few counts. The chain uses TRBV5-1 and TRBJ1-2; D is possibly TRBD1 (6 bases). The CDR3 covers 15 residues. The V and J ends lost 5 bases and 1 base respectively, with 15 bases between them. Germline V CDR1 and CDR2: SGHRS, YFSETQ. In nucleotides, the CDR3 is TGCGCCAGCAGGACTACTCGGGACATTAACTATGGCTACACCTTC. It is translated as CASRTTRDINYGYTF. Full variable domain (missing parts from reference TRBV5-1 and TRBJ1-2): KAGVTQTPRYLIKTRGQQVTLSCSPISGHRSVSWYQQTPGQGLQFLFEYFSETQRNKGNFPGRFSGRQFSNSRSEMNVSTLELGDSALYLCASRTTRDINYGYTFGSGTRLTVV.

The rearrangement uses TRBV6-5 and TRBJ1-1; the D gene is possibly TRBD1 (6 bases). Deletions cut 0 bases from V and 11 bases from J, with 19 bases between. CDR1 and CDR2 (germline): MNHEY, SVGAGI. The length of the CDR3 is 15 residues. CDR3 DNA: TGTGCCAGCAGTTACTCGAGTCAACAGGGTCCGTACGCTTTCTTT. Translating gives CASSYSSQQGPYAFF.

This clonotype was counted between two and nine times. The chain couples TRBV29-1 to TRBJ2-7; perhaps D is TRBD1 or TRBD2 (6 bases each). Germline V gene lookup returns CDR1 SQVTM and CDR2 ANQGSEA. V gave up 1 base and J gave up 2 bases, with 27 bases separating them. The length of the CDR3 is 19 residues. CDR3 DNA sequence: TGCAGCGTTGAAGTATTAAGCCGGCTAGGATCGGAGGGGGCCTACGAGCAGTACTTC. Its translation is CSVEVLSRLGSEGAYEQYF.

The gene calls are TRBV6-4 and TRBJ1-1; a weak D match, TRBD1 (5 bases). Trimming took off 2 bases at V and 4 bases at J, with 8 bases between the two ends. CDR3 size: 13 residues. CDR1 is MRHNA and CDR2 is SNTAGT in the germline V gene. This CDR3 is CASSDGGGTEAFF. The CDR3 DNA reads as TGTGCCAGCAGTGACGGTGGGGGCACTGAAGCTTTCTTT.

This clonotype has at least ten counts. CDR3 residues: CASSRSGTQETQYF. As DNA, the CDR3 is TGTGCCAGCAGCCGGAGCGGGACCCAAGAGACCCAGTACTTC. This chain joins TRBV6-5 and TRBJ2-5, with 7 bases that match TRBD2. The CDR3 has 14 residues. J was trimmed by 1 base and V by 6 bases; bases with no gene match: 5. Looked up from germline, CDR1 is MNHEY and CDR2 is SVGAGI.

This clonotype was detected a few times. The J gene is TRBJ2-1, the V gene TRBV2; 8 bases are shared with TRBD1. The germline V gene encodes CDR1 SNHLY and CDR2 FYNNEI. The CDR3 is made up of 15 amino acids. V lost 3 bases, J lost 4 bases, and 5 bases stayed unmatched. In DNA form, the CDR3 reads TGTGCCAGCAGTGAGGCCGGGACAGGTTACAATGAGCAGTTCTTC. As protein: CASSEAGTGYNEQFF.

In this sample, this clonotype turned up many times. The rearrangement links TRBV7-2 to TRBJ2-1; D may be TRBD2 (5 bases). Germline V gene data show CDR1 as SGHTA and CDR2 as FQGNSA. V was trimmed by 1 base and J by 5 bases, leaving 12 bases between them. This CDR3 has 15 residues. CDR3 coding DNA: TGTGCCAGCAGCTTAGAGGGAGCCCCCCACAATGAGCAGTTCTTC. It yields the protein CASSLEGAPHNEQFF.

For this clonotype: The junction does not match germline at one end; this may be a read error. The gene calls are TRBV15 and TRBJ2-7; 11 nucleotides align to TRBD2. There are 14 residues in the CDR3. Germline CDR1 LNHNV, CDR2 YYDKDF (reference sequence). The CDR3 bases are TGTGCCACTAGCAGAGTAGCGGGAGGGTTCGAGCAGTACTTC. Its protein is CATSRVAGGFEQYF. The variable domain in full, completed from reference TRBV15 and TRBJ2-7, reads DAMVIQNPRYQVTQFGKPVTLSCSQTLNHNVMYWYQQKSSQAPKLLFHYYDKDFNNEADTPDNFQSRRPNTSFCFLDIRSPGLGDTAMYLCATSRVAGGFEQYFGPGTRLTVT.

The chain uses TRBV20-1 and TRBJ1-1; D is possibly TRBD1 (5 bases). V shed 4 bases and J shed 8 bases, with 17 bases lying between them. The CDR3 is 13 amino acids. The germline V gene has CDR1 DFQATT and CDR2 SNEGSKA (reference sequence). CDR3 protein: CSATQRGHDEAFF. The CDR3, as DNA: TGCAGTGCTACCCAAAGAGGACACGACGAAGCTTTCTTT.

This clonotype came up a few times. The rearrangement joins TRBV12-3 or TRBV12-4 to TRBJ1-5, with 8 bases matching TRBD1. V was clipped by 3 bases and J by 2 bases; unmatched bases: 6. The CDR3 runs 16 residues. The CDR3 loop is CASSFLRTGRNQPQHF. CDR3 bases: TGTGCCAGCAGTTTCCTCCGGACAGGGCGCAATCAGCCCCAGCATTTT.

This clonotype is a singleton in its sample. The chain links TRBV27 to TRBJ2-2; 7 positions match TRBD1. The CDR3 sequence is 15 residues long. The J segment lost 7 bases and the V segment lost 6 bases, leaving 11 bases of the junction unmatched. CDR1 MNHEY and CDR2 SMNVEV come from the germline V gene (reference sequence). CDR3 nucleotide sequence: TGTGCCAGCAGCATCCGCAGGGGGTCTGGCGGGGAGCTGTTTTTT. Encoded protein: CASSIRRGSGGELFF.

In its sample, this clonotype was seen a few times. The chain employs TRBV6-1 and TRBJ1-6; a weak D match, TRBD1 (6 bases). This CDR3 has 17 amino acids. Trimming pared 1 base from V and 6 bases from J, leaving 16 bases between. The V gene's germline CDR1 is MNHNS and CDR2 SASEGT. CDR3 DNA sequence: TGTGCCAGCAGTGAAGGGCGGTATGGGGACACTAATTCACCCCTCCACTTT. Protein: CASSEGRYGDTNSPLHF.

This clonotype was recorded once. This may stem from a read error, because a much larger clone lies one nucleotide away. The chain combines TRBV10-3 with TRBJ1-2, with TRBD1 identical over 7 bases. Germline-derived CDR1 and CDR2 are ENHRY and SYGVKD. CDR3 size: 13 residues. The CDR3 DNA is TGTGCCATCAGGATCGACAGGGTGTATGACTACACCTTC. It yields the protein CAIRIDRVYDYTF.

There are a few counts of this clonotype. V usage is TRBV20-1 and J usage is TRBJ1-6; TRBD1 matches 7 bases. Germline assignment: CDR1 DFQATT and CDR2 SNEGSKA (reference sequence). V gave up 1 base and J gave up 5 bases; unmatched junction bases: 8. This CDR3 has 16 amino acids. The CDR3 nucleotides are TGCAGTGCTAGAGGGGGCCGGGACAGAAATAATTCACCCCTCCACTTT. Its protein product is CSARGGRDRNNSPLHF.